A single sample gave rise to the 25 T cell receptor beta chains below, sequenced in a study of T cell repertoires in cytomegalovirus infection. A single record per CDR3 protein comes from TCRdb applying MiXCR to the reads. The table includes hundreds of thousands of distinct CDR3 sequences, around a third detected once. These TCRs are of unknown antigen specificity. The source was cultured PBMCs, collected from culture after CMV antigen stimulation. The origin of the receptors is a human donor in good health (CMV status not recorded). Some clones in this sample may be carry-over from other donors' samples.

The chain has TRBV12-3 or TRBV12-4 and TRBJ2-3, with D unresolved. V was pared by 6 bases and J by 0 bases, with 10 bases between. CDR3 length: 14 residues. This CDR3 is CASRKEQSTDTQYF. CDR3 coding DNA: TGTGCCAGCAGAAAGGAGCAGAGCACAGATACGCAGTATTTT.

The CDR3 DNA follows: TGTGCCAGCAGCGTAGACGGGCGACGGAATTCACCCCTCCACTTT. This translates into CASSVDGRRNSPLHF. The V gene is TRBV9, the J gene TRBJ1-6; D gene ambiguous. This CDR3 is built from 15 residues. Germline loops: CDR1 SGDLS, CDR2 YYNGEE. The V gene lost 0 bases and the J gene lost 7 bases, with 11 bases spanning the gap.

The chain uses TRBV6-1 and TRBJ2-7; possibly TRBD1 for D (6 bases). The CDR3 loop spans 13 amino acids. The V end lost 6 bases, the J end lost 6 bases, and 15 bases lay between the germline ends. Looked up from germline, CDR1 is MNHNS and CDR2 is SASEGT. As DNA, the CDR3 is TGTGCCAGCAGCCCCACAACAGGGACCGAGCAGTACTTC. Protein: CASSPTTGTEQYF.

The V gene is TRBV6-6, the J gene TRBJ1-3; D remains ambiguous. This CDR3 contains 16 residues. CDR1 MNHNY and CDR2 SVGAGI come from the germline V gene (reference sequence). Trimming shortened V by 8 bases and J by 2 bases, and 19 bases separated the two germline ends. The CDR3 DNA reads TGTGCCAGCTGCTCTAGAGAGATCGTACCTGGAAACACCATATATTTT. Its protein is CASCSREIVPGNTIYF.

This clonotype was detected once. This chain uses TRBV20-1 with TRBJ1-6, with a weak D call TRBD1 (6 bases). CDR1 DFQATT and CDR2 SNEGSKA come from the germline V gene (reference sequence). The CDR3 has 13 amino acids. The CDR3 reads CGIRGQTNSPLHF. CDR3 coding DNA: TGCGGTATCCGTGGACAGACAAATTCACCCCTCCACTTT.

This clonotype showed up many times. The chain recombines TRBV7-8 with TRBJ1-1; TRBD1 might be the D (6 bases). Germline CDR1 SGHVS, CDR2 FQNEAQ. The CDR3 is made up of 15 amino acids. Trimming stripped 5 bases from V and 4 bases from J, with 17 bases between. The CDR3: CASSPGGGLTTEAFF. In nucleotides, the CDR3 is TGTGCCAGCAGCCCTGGCGGGGGGCTGACCACTGAAGCTTTCTTT.

This clonotype was detected many times. The chain joins TRBV7-8 to TRBJ2-7; D perhaps matches TRBD2 (6 bases). Between the trimmed V and J ends, which lost 4 bases and 2 bases, there was a span of 21 bases. Germline V gives CDR1 SGHVS, CDR2 FQNEAQ. The CDR3 is 17 amino acids. As DNA, the CDR3 is TGTGCCAGCAGCTCGCTCGGAAGCGGGTTCCTCGCCTACGAGCAGTACTTC. This encodes CASSSLGSGFLAYEQYF.

This clonotype showed up just a few times. The genes are TRBV23-1 and TRBJ2-7, with unresolved D. TRBV23-1 belongs to the ORF category, with a function that is uncertain. V was clipped by 2 bases and J by 5 bases, with 4 bases between them. The CDR3 totals 11 residues. CDR3 loop: CASSQVNEQYF. The CDR3 region has the DNA TGCGCCAGCAGTCAAGTAAACGAGCAGTACTTC.

The table lists this clonotype with many counts. The chain links TRBV7-8 to TRBJ2-5, with 10 bases identical to TRBD2. The CDR3 is made up of 17 amino acids. Trimming removed 5 bases from V and 2 bases from J; junction bases left unmatched: 11. Germline assignment: CDR1 SGHVS and CDR2 FQNEAQ. CDR3 sequence reads: CASSLFAPLAGQETQYF. The DNA of the CDR3 is TGTGCCAGCAGCCTTTTTGCCCCACTAGCGGGGCAAGAGACCCAGTACTTC.

This clonotype was seen only a few times. The chain couples TRBV7-2 to TRBJ1-4, with 7 bases fitting TRBD1. Looked up from germline, CDR1 is SGHTA and CDR2 is FQGNSA. V was clipped by 5 bases and J by 7 bases; unmatched bases: 7. CDR3 size: 14 residues. CDR3 sequence: CASSKVGGGEKLFF. For the CDR3, the DNA is TGTGCCAGCAGCAAAGTAGGGGGCGGTGAAAAACTGTTTTTT.

In this sample, this clonotype turned up many times. The CDR3 region has the DNA TGCGCCAGCAGCCAAGTCGGCTCCACGTATGAGCAGTTCTTC. It specifies CASSQVGSTYEQFF. This chain uses TRBV4-1 with TRBJ2-1; no clear D gene. CDR1 MGHRA and CDR2 YSYEKL come from the germline V gene. CDR3 length equals 14 residues. The ends were cut back, 1 base at V and 8 bases at J, with 12 bases in the middle.

This sequence joins TRBV28 and TRBJ2-4; the D gene is possibly TRBD2 (6 bases). V lost 6 bases to trimming and J lost 8 bases, with 14 bases between them. The germline gives CDR1 MDHEN, CDR2 SYDVKM. CDR3 length: 13 amino acids. The CDR3 DNA reads TGTGCCAGCAGCCGGCGGGGTTGGGACATTCAGTACTTC. Translated, it gives CASSRRGWDIQYF.

The chain joins TRBV6-8 to TRBJ2-5; D possibly matches TRBD1 or TRBD2 (5 bases each). V gave up 6 bases and J gave up 5 bases, with 22 bases separating them. Germline V gives CDR1 MNHGY, CDR2 SAAAGT. The CDR3 covers 16 residues. CDR3 sequence reads: CASSSGTVPRRETQYF. The CDR3 DNA follows: TGTGCCAGCAGCTCCGGGACGGTGCCTCGTCGGGAGACCCAGTACTTC.

J is TRBJ1-2 and V is TRBV19; no clear D gene. Between the trimmed V and J ends, which lost 8 bases and 5 bases, there was a span of 18 bases. The CDR3 is 14 residues long. Looked up from germline, CDR1 is LNHDA and CDR2 is SQIVND (reference sequence). CDR3 sequence reads: CASVMNRRPYGYTF. In DNA, the CDR3 is TGTGCCAGTGTTATGAACCGGCGACCGTATGGCTACACCTTC.

Comment on this clonotype: Being one base from a much bigger clone, this may be a read error. Without the conserved terminal phenylalanine or tryptophan, this CDR3 likely stems from a read error. No DNA is shown, since the ends of the CDR3 on it are uncertain; the CDR3 is the one TCRdb lists. The chain couples TRBV7-2 to TRBJ2-7; the table gives TRBD2 as D, unverified against the DNA. Germline lookup yields CDR1 SGHTA and CDR2 FQGNSA. The CDR3 adds up to 14 amino acids, both ends counted. The CDR3 sequence is CASRAGLAGRREYY.

This clonotype was found a few times. This chain links TRBV12-5 with TRBJ2-1, with TRBD2 matching 7 bases. Germline trimming cut 5 bases from V and 9 bases from J; bases unmatched to any gene: 4. This CDR3 comprises 12 residues. Germline V CDR1 and CDR2: LGHNT, FRNRAP. The CDR3 protein is CASGMGGGEQFF. The CDR3 nucleotides read TGTGCTAGTGGTATGGGGGGGGGTGAGCAGTTCTTC.

This clonotype was recorded a few times. The chain is built from TRBV29-1 and TRBJ1-1; D might be TRBD1 (5 bases). Trimming removed 3 bases at V and 4 bases at J, with 9 bases between. CDR1 is SQVTM and CDR2 is ANQGSEA in the germline V gene. This CDR3 comprises 12 residues. The CDR3 loop reads CSVDNQGTEAFF. CDR3 in DNA: TGCAGCGTTGATAACCAGGGCACTGAAGCTTTCTTT.

This clonotype was seen repeatedly, ten times or more. The chain is built from TRBV7-6 and TRBJ2-7; D is perhaps TRBD2 (5 bases). The CDR3 sequence is 13 residues long. V lost 4 bases and J 5 bases, leaving 12 bases between the germline ends. Germline lookup yields CDR1 SGHVS and CDR2 FNYEAQ. The CDR3 DNA is TGTGCCAGCAGCTCCCACGGGGTCAACGAGCAGTACTTC. Translated: CASSSHGVNEQYF.

This clonotype showed up just a few times. The chain recombines TRBV12-3 or TRBV12-4 with TRBJ1-1; D is unclear. This CDR3 region has 13 residues. Trimming stripped 6 bases from V and 4 bases from J, with 12 bases between. CDR3 in DNA: TGTGCCAGCAGGCTTAAAGGAGGCACTGAAGCTTTCTTT. Translated: CASRLKGGTEAFF.

This clonotype was seen a few times. The chain carries TRBV6-1 and TRBJ1-6; D ambiguous. The V and J ends lost 5 bases and 10 bases respectively, with 15 bases between them. Per the germline V gene, CDR1 is MNHNS and CDR2 is SASEGT. This CDR3 region has 14 residues. The CDR3 DNA sequence: TGTGCCAGCAGTCCAACCACGGTCAACTCACCCCTCCACTTT. Its translation is CASSPTTVNSPLHF.

A few counts support this clonotype. The CDR3 DNA sequence: TGTGCCAGCAGCCGCCCGGCGTCAGGGGCTGGAAACACCATATATTTT. It codes for CASSRPASGAGNTIYF. The chain combines TRBV7-2 with TRBJ1-3; tentative D call: TRBD1 (6 bases). Germline CDR1 is SGHTA and CDR2 is FQGNSA. The CDR3 is made up of 16 amino acids. Between the trimmed V and J ends, which lost 5 bases and 2 bases, there was a span of 16 bases.

This clonotype was found a few times. This rearrangement joins TRBV5-1 to TRBJ2-2; the D gene is possibly TRBD2 (5 bases). The CDR3 contains 16 residues. The V end lost 0 bases, the J end lost 0 bases, and 9 bases lay between the germline ends. Germline CDR1 is SGHRS and CDR2 is YFSETQ. This chain's CDR3 is CASSLATSPNTGELFF. The CDR3 DNA reads as TGCGCCAGCAGCTTGGCTACTAGTCCGAACACCGGGGAGCTGTTTTTT.

This clonotype was seen repeatedly, ten times or more. The chain couples TRBV7-2 to TRBJ2-3, with D unresolved. V was cut by 5 bases and J by 4 bases, with 13 bases left in between. Germline V gene sequence: CDR1 SGHTA, CDR2 FQGNSA. The CDR3 sequence is 14 residues long. This chain's CDR3 is CASSPWTSPDTQYF. CDR3 nucleotide sequence: TGTGCCAGCAGCCCTTGGACCTCACCAGATACGCAGTATTTT.

The gene calls are TRBV20-1 and TRBJ2-3; no clear D. The CDR3 covers 14 residues. Germline V gene data show CDR1 as DFQATT and CDR2 as SNEGSKA (reference sequence). V dropped 6 bases and J dropped 2 bases, with 15 bases sitting between them. The CDR3 here is CSAPDSITTDTQYF. Here the CDR3 DNA reads TGCAGTGCACCTGACTCAATTACCACAGATACGCAGTATTTT.

This chain joins TRBV28 and TRBJ2-7; 7 nucleotides agree with TRBD2. The CDR3 totals 15 residues. J lost 3 bases, V lost 4 bases, and 9 bases had no gene match. Germline lookup yields CDR1 MDHEN and CDR2 SYDVKM. CDR3: CASSSWGGPSYEQYF. CDR3 DNA: TGTGCCAGCAGTTCCTGGGGGGGACCAAGCTACGAGCAGTACTTC.